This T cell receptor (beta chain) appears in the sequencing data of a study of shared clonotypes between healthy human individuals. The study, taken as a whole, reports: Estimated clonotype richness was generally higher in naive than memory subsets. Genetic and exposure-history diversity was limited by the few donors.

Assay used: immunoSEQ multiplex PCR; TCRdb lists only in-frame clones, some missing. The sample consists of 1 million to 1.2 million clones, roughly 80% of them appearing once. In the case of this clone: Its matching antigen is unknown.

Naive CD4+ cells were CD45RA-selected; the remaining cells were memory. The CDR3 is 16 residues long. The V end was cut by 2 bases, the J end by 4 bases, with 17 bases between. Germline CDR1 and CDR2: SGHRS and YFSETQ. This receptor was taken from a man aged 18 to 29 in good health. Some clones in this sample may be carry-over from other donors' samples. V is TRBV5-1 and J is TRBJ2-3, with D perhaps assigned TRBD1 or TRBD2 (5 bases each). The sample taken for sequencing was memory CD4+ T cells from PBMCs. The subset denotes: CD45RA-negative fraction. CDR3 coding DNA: TGCGCCAGCAGCTTCGGGAACCAGGGAAACGCAGATACGCAGTATTTT. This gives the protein CASSFGNQGNADTQYF.